Below, 18 T cell receptor beta chains from the same sample are listed, as sequenced in a study of T cells in Graves' hyperthyroidism and ophthalmopathy. RNA transcripts were the template for amplifying TCR beta CDR3 regions. A first-round RT-PCR of the TCR CDR3 used the HTBI primer set. TCRdb fed the multiplex PCR reads into MiXCR, producing one record per CDR3 protein. The sample shows nearly 600,000 distinct CDR3 sequences, approximately 15% of them seen only once. The specimen was blood. The receptors come from a woman aged 25 to 39 with Graves' hyperthyroidism that later progressed to Graves' ophthalmopathy.

This clonotype showed up many times. The V call is TRBV24-1, the J call TRBJ1-5; D is unclear. V was clipped by 4 bases and J by 1 base, with 4 bases between them. The CDR3 extends over 13 amino acids. Germline V lookup: CDR1 KGHDR, CDR2 SFDVKD. CDR3 bases: TGTGCCACCAGTGACAGAAGCAATCAGCCCCAGCATTTT. It yields the protein CATSDRSNQPQHF.

This clonotype was seen a handful of times. This chain uses TRBV7-3 with TRBJ2-3; 9 bases are a match to TRBD2. Germline assignment: CDR1 SGHTA and CDR2 FQGTGA. The CDR3 has 16 amino acids. With 2 bases clipped from V and 4 bases from J, the junction kept 7 bases outside the gene matches. CDR3 sequence reads: CASSLGGAGGADTQYF. The DNA of the CDR3 is TGTGCCAGCAGCTTAGGTGGTGCGGGAGGGGCAGATACGCAGTATTTT. The complete variable domain, with remaining parts taken from reference TRBV7-3 and TRBJ2-3, reads GAGVSQTPSNKVTEKGKYVELRCDPISGHTALYWYRQSLGQGPEFLIYFQGTGAADDSGLPNDRFFAVRPEGSVSTLKIQRTERGDSAVYLCASSLGGAGGADTQYFGPGTRLTVL.

This chain joins TRBV4-1 and TRBJ2-2, with D perhaps TRBD2 (6 bases). Germline-derived CDR1 and CDR2 are MGHRA and YSYEKL. Trimming removed 0 bases at V and 0 bases at J, with 11 bases between. The CDR3 contains 17 residues. DNA for the CDR3: TGCGCCAGCAGCCAAGATTGGGGGGTCGCGAACACCGGGGAGCTGTTTTTT. It codes for CASSQDWGVANTGELFF.

This clonotype has ten or more counts. The chain recombines TRBV5-1 with TRBJ2-1; 9 positions match TRBD2. The ends lost 1 base at V and 9 bases at J; junction bases unmatched: 11. The germline V gene encodes CDR1 SGHRS and CDR2 YFSETQ. The CDR3 contains 16 residues. The CDR3 nucleotides are TGCGCCAGCAGCTTGCAGGGACTAGCTGGTGTTGTTGAGCAGTTCTTC. Encoded protein: CASSLQGLAGVVEQFF. Full variable domain (outside the CDR3, taken from reference TRBV5-1 and TRBJ2-1): KAGVTQTPRYLIKTRGQQVTLSCSPISGHRSVSWYQQTPGQGLQFLFEYFSETQRNKGNFPGRFSGRQFSNSRSEMNVSTLELGDSALYLCASSLQGLAGVVEQFFGPGTRLTVL.

This clonotype was recorded at least ten times. The genes are TRBV20-1 and TRBJ2-2, with unresolved D. This CDR3 has 15 amino acids. Trimming shortened V by 3 bases and J by 0 bases, and 11 bases separated the two germline ends. Germline V gives CDR1 DFQATT, CDR2 SNEGSKA (reference sequence). CDR3 protein: CSARDPRTNTGELFF. DNA for the CDR3: TGCAGTGCTAGGGATCCTCGAACGAACACCGGGGAGCTGTTTTTT.

Details on this clonotype: One junction end disagrees with the germline gene, perhaps due to a read error. The chain couples TRBV11-3 to TRBJ2-5; 13 positions agree with TRBD2. CDR1 is SGHNT, CDR2 YENEEA, per germline. The CDR3 consists of 18 residues. The CDR3: CVSSRGLAGRSGQETQYF. DNA of the CDR3: TGTGTCAGCAGCCGGGGACTAGCGGGAAGGAGCGGGCAAGAGACCCAGTACTTC.

The table lists this clonotype with a few counts. The chain combines TRBV11-3 with TRBJ2-5; 9 bases align to TRBD2. Unmatched junction bases numbered 8, after V lost 5 bases and J lost 4 bases. The CDR3 contains 15 residues. The germline V gene has CDR1 SGHNT and CDR2 YENEEA. The CDR3 region has the DNA TGTGCCAGCAGCCGGGATGATAGCGGGAGAGAGACCCAGTACTTC. Protein sequence: CASSRDDSGRETQYF.

This clonotype has at least ten counts. V usage is TRBV28 and J usage is TRBJ2-2, with 9 positions matching TRBD1. Germline assignment: CDR1 MDHEN and CDR2 SYDVKM. This CDR3 contains 16 residues. The V and J ends lost 4 bases and 4 bases, in that order; junction bases with no gene match: 7. The CDR3 DNA reads TGTGCCAGCAGTTGGGGACAGGGAAGGGCCACCGGGGAGCTGTTTTTT. As protein: CASSWGQGRATGELFF.

Turning to this clonotype: This may arise from a read error, as a much more abundant clone is one base away. This rearrangement joins TRBV7-2 to TRBJ2-3, with 11 bases matching TRBD2. This CDR3 comprises 18 residues. In germline, CDR1 is SGHTA, CDR2 FQGNSA. CDR3 in DNA: TGTGTCAGCAGCTCTCACGGGGGACTAGCGGAAAACACAGATACGCAGTATTTT. Translating gives CVSSSHGGLAENTDTQYF.

This clonotype appeared many times. The rearrangement joins TRBV10-3 to TRBJ2-1; the D gene is possibly TRBD2 (6 bases). The CDR3 totals 16 residues. Trimming shortened V by 3 bases and J by 0 bases, and 12 bases separated the two germline ends. The germline V gene encodes CDR1 ENHRY and CDR2 SYGVKD. The CDR3 nucleotides read TGTGCCATCAGTGATGGGCGGGGCACCTCCTACAATGAGCAGTTCTTC. Amino acids: CAISDGRGTSYNEQFF.

This clonotype has a count of ten or more. The rearrangement links TRBV19 to TRBJ2-3, with D tentatively TRBD1 or TRBD2 (5 bases each). Germline values: CDR1 LNHDA, CDR2 SQIVND (reference sequence). This CDR3 region has 19 residues. V lost 5 bases to trimming and J lost 2 bases, with 26 bases between them. The CDR3 loop reads CASSRLPKFSGRLTDTQYF. CDR3 sequence (DNA): TGTGCCAGTAGTCGGCTCCCCAAGTTCTCAGGGAGACTCACAGATACGCAGTATTTT.

This clonotype was recorded many times. The chain recombines TRBV3-1 with TRBJ2-1, with D tentatively TRBD2 (5 bases). The CDR3 runs 14 residues. Germline V gives CDR1 LGHDT, CDR2 YNNKEL (reference sequence). V was cut by 2 bases and J by 7 bases, with 12 bases left in between. CDR3 protein: CASSQSEGVNEQFF. Written as DNA, the CDR3 is TGTGCCAGCAGCCAAAGCGAGGGTGTGAATGAGCAGTTCTTC.

The rearrangement links TRBV10-1 to TRBJ2-5, with unresolved D. The length of the CDR3 is 9 residues. The V gene lost 8 bases and the J gene lost 5 bases, with 3 bases spanning the gap. Per germline, CDR1 WNHNN and CDR2 SYGVQD (reference sequence). CDR3 residues: CASAETQYF. DNA of the CDR3: TGCGCCAGCGCCGAGACCCAGTACTTC.

This clonotype was recorded at least ten times. This chain links TRBV20-1 with TRBJ2-5, with TRBD2 matching over 13 bases. J lost 5 bases, V lost 3 bases, and 0 bases had no gene match. The CDR3 is made up of 13 amino acids. Germline V gene sequence: CDR1 DFQATT, CDR2 SNEGSKA (reference sequence). The CDR3 here is CSARTSGGETQYF. In nucleotides, the CDR3 is TGCAGTGCTAGGACTAGCGGGGGGGAGACCCAGTACTTC.

The rearrangement joins TRBV7-9 to TRBJ2-7; D unclear. Trimming removed 5 bases at V and 0 bases at J, with 11 bases between. The CDR3 spans 14 residues. Germline lookup yields CDR1 SEHNR and CDR2 FQNEAQ (reference sequence). CDR3 DNA: TGTGCCAGCAGCCCCCCCCCGGGCTCCTACGAGCAGTACTTC. It codes for CASSPPPGSYEQYF. Filled out from reference TRBV7-9 and TRBJ2-7, the complete variable domain reads DTGVSQNPRHKITKRGQNVTFRCDPISEHNRLYWYRQTLGQGPEFLTYFQNEAQLEKSRLLSDRFSAERPKGSFSTLEIQRTEQGDSAMYLCASSPPPGSYEQYFGPGTRLTVT.

There are a few counts of this clonotype. The chain combines TRBV29-1 with TRBJ1-1; D unclear. The CDR3 sequence is 13 residues long. The germline CDR1 and CDR2 sequences are SQVTM and ANQGSEA. Trimming left V 7 bases short and J 5 bases short, with 17 bases between. The CDR3: CSAALRVETEAFF. As DNA, the CDR3 is TGCAGCGCCGCCCTTCGGGTGGAGACTGAAGCTTTCTTT.

As for this clonotype: This clone may be a read error of a much larger clone one base away. CDR3 nucleotide sequence: TGCAGCGTTAATGAGCAGTTCTTC. This gives the protein CSVNEQFF. V is TRBV29-1 and J is TRBJ2-1; no firm D call. Trimming removed 5 bases at V and 7 bases at J, with 0 bases between. The CDR3 is 8 amino acids. Germline values: CDR1 SQVTM, CDR2 ANQGSEA.

This clonotype was found many times. The genes are TRBV19 and TRBJ1-1; D uncertain. The germline V and J ends were trimmed by 7 bases and 8 bases, with 20 bases remaining between them. In germline, CDR1 is LNHDA, CDR2 SQIVND (reference sequence). The CDR3 covers 14 residues. As DNA, the CDR3 is TGTGCCAGTAAAGGAGTTGGACCTGGCGCGGAAGCTTTCTTT. Its protein product is CASKGVGPGAEAFF.